The 27 T cell receptor beta chains below come from one sample, sequenced in a study of a mutant IDH1 vaccine in newly diagnosed glioma. Stated time point: week 23, last vaccination. Mutant IDH1 20-mer peptide, at 300 ug, made up each vaccine dose, with topical imiquimod. Sequencing was performed with immunoSEQ multiplex PCR; in TCRdb, only in-frame clones are kept and a portion is missing. The data show approximately 30,000 clones, with around 80% seen just once and approximately 19% held by the top ten. The antigens these receptors bind are not known. The starting material was PBMCs, obtained from a glioma patient whose treatment included an IDH1 peptide vaccine. The receptors stem from a woman aged 25 to 39 with glioma.

The chain is built from TRBV19 and TRBJ1-1; TRBD1 aligns across 9 bases. This CDR3 region has 14 residues. CDR1 is LNHDA, CDR2 SQIVND, per germline (reference sequence). The V gene end was trimmed by 5 bases and the J gene end by 4 bases; junction bases not matched to a gene: 5. The CDR3 coding sequence is TGTGCCAGTAGTGCTACAGGGGGCCGCACTGAAGCTTTCTTT. It yields the protein CASSATGGRTEAFF.

This rearrangement joins TRBV5-1 to TRBJ2-7; 10 bases are shared with TRBD1. The CDR3 totals 15 residues. Germline values: CDR1 SGHRS, CDR2 YFSETQ. J lost 8 bases, V lost 0 bases, and 8 bases had no gene match. CDR3: CASSLEGDRGTKQYF. For the CDR3, the DNA is TGCGCCAGCAGCTTGGAGGGGGACAGGGGTACGAAGCAGTACTTC. The variable domain in full, with the rest retrieved from reference TRBV5-1 and TRBJ2-7, is KAGVTQTPRYLIKTRGQQVTLSCSPISGHRSVSWYQQTPGQGLQFLFEYFSETQRNKGNFPGRFSGRQFSNSRSEMNVSTLELGDSALYLCASSLEGDRGTKQYFGPGTRLTVT.

The rearrangement links TRBV4-3 to TRBJ1-2; 7 bases are shared with TRBD1. The CDR3 consists of 13 residues. With 1 base clipped from V and 6 bases from J, the junction kept 2 bases outside the gene matches. Looked up from germline, CDR1 is LGHNA and CDR2 is YSLEER. The DNA for the CDR3 is TGCGCCAGCAGCCAAGTAGGGGGCGATGGCTACACCTTC. This translates into CASSQVGGDGYTF.

This clone is large in the sample. The V and J genes are TRBV18 and TRBJ1-1; D gene ambiguous. Germline lookup yields CDR1 KGHSH and CDR2 LQKENI. Trimming shortened V by 7 bases and J by 2 bases, and 11 bases separated the two germline ends. The CDR3 extends over 13 amino acids. DNA for the CDR3: TGTGCCAGCTTCTATGGGAGAAACACTGAAGCTTTCTTT. It codes for CASFYGRNTEAFF. The variable domain in full, completed from reference TRBV18 and TRBJ1-1, reads NAGVMQNPRHLVRRRGQEARLRCSPMKGHSHVYWYRQLPEEGLKFMVYLQKENIIDESGMPKERFSAEFPKEGPSILRIQQVVRGDSAAYFCASFYGRNTEAFFGQGTRLTVV.

This chain connects TRBV27 to TRBJ1-5, with TRBD1 matching over 9 bases. V lost 4 bases to trimming and J lost 2 bases; unmatched junction nucleotides: 6. This CDR3 contains 16 residues. The germline V gene has CDR1 MNHEY and CDR2 SMNVEV (reference sequence). The CDR3 loop reads CASSSRGDRGNQPQHF. The CDR3 region has the DNA TGTGCCAGCAGTTCCCGGGGGGACAGGGGCAATCAGCCCCAGCATTTT.

V usage is TRBV15 and J usage is TRBJ2-5; D unclear. Germline V gene sequence: CDR1 LNHNV, CDR2 YYDKDF (reference sequence). The CDR3 contains 13 residues. Trimming took off 1 base at V and 2 bases at J, with 5 bases between the two ends. The CDR3 here is CATSRVHQETQYF. DNA of the CDR3: TGTGCCACCAGCAGAGTGCATCAAGAGACCCAGTACTTC.

The V gene is TRBV7-9, the J gene TRBJ1-6; TRBD1 matches 7 bases. The length of the CDR3 is 17 residues. Germline lookup yields CDR1 SEHNR and CDR2 FQNEAQ (reference sequence). V was clipped by 5 bases and J by 3 bases; unmatched bases: 10. CDR3 protein: CASSPLPGQVYNSPLHF. CDR3 sequence (DNA): TGTGCCAGCAGCCCACTCCCTGGACAGGTCTATAATTCACCCCTCCACTTT.

The chain uses TRBV2 and TRBJ1-5; the match to TRBD1 covers 9 bases. Per the germline V gene, CDR1 is SNHLY and CDR2 is FYNNEI. The V gene end was trimmed by 5 bases and the J gene end by 6 bases; junction bases not matched to a gene: 8. There are 15 residues in the CDR3. The CDR3: CASSSGTGKGQPQHF. CDR3 sequence (DNA): TGTGCCAGCAGTTCTGGGACAGGGAAGGGTCAGCCCCAGCATTTT.

The rearrangement links TRBV15 to TRBJ2-5, with 10 bases aligning to TRBD1. The germline V gene encodes CDR1 LNHNV and CDR2 YYDKDF (reference sequence). The CDR3 consists of 16 residues. After removal of 3 bases from V and 6 bases from J, the junction contained 10 bases not matched to a gene. CDR3 in DNA: TGTGCCACCAGCAGTCCGGGGACAGGGGCGGTGAAGACCCAGTACTTC. Amino acids: CATSSPGTGAVKTQYF.

The CDR3 protein is CASSIQALAKNIQYF. The CDR3 DNA reads as TGTGCCAGTAGTATCCAGGCACTAGCCAAAAACATTCAGTACTTC. The rearrangement links TRBV19 to TRBJ2-4; D is unresolved. Germline V gene data show CDR1 as LNHDA and CDR2 as SQIVND (reference sequence). V was pared by 3 bases and J by 0 bases, with 9 bases between. This CDR3 contains 15 residues.

The V gene is TRBV6-1, the J gene TRBJ2-3; 7 bases match TRBD1. CDR1 is MNHNS and CDR2 is SASEGT in the germline V gene. Trimming took 3 bases from V and 1 from J; bases not matched to a gene: 7. CDR3 length: 16 amino acids. CDR3 sequence: CASSDNRGMGTDTQYF. CDR3 DNA sequence: TGTGCCAGCAGTGACAACAGGGGAATGGGCACAGATACGCAGTATTTT.

This clone is medium-sized. The chain has TRBV2 and TRBJ2-1; tentatively, D is TRBD1 (5 bases). CDR3 size: 14 residues. V lost 5 bases and J lost 0, with 8 bases in between. Germline loops: CDR1 SNHLY, CDR2 FYNNEI. The CDR3 spells CASSQDSSYNEQFF. In DNA form, the CDR3 reads TGTGCCAGCAGTCAAGACAGCTCCTACAATGAGCAGTTCTTC.

This clone appeared a few times. The V and J genes are TRBV7-9 and TRBJ1-6, with 7 bases fitting TRBD1. CDR3 length equals 14 residues. V shed 6 bases, J shed 7 bases, and the junction held 6 bases outside the gene matches. Germline V gives CDR1 SEHNR, CDR2 FQNEAQ (reference sequence). The CDR3 region has the DNA TGTGCCAGCAGGGCGGAACAGGGGAATTCACCCCTCCACTTT. This translates into CASRAEQGNSPLHF.

The chain couples TRBV2 to TRBJ2-1; no clear D gene. The CDR3 is 12 amino acids. The V end was cut by 6 bases, the J end by 12 bases, with 15 bases between. Germline CDR1 and CDR2: SNHLY and FYNNEI. The CDR3 spells CASSSTDLGQFF. The DNA of the CDR3 is TGTGCCAGCAGCTCCACCGACCTTGGGCAGTTCTTC.

This sequence joins TRBV5-1 and TRBJ2-1; 9 bases are shared with TRBD2. The V and J ends lost 3 bases and 6 bases, in that order; junction bases with no gene match: 10. From germline, CDR1 is SGHRS and CDR2 YFSETQ. The CDR3 covers 16 residues. Here the CDR3 DNA reads TGCGCCAGCAGCTCGGCACTGGGACTAGCTTCCAATGAGCAGTTCTTC. This codes for CASSSALGLASNEQFF. The entire variable domain, with the rest obtained from reference TRBV5-1 and TRBJ2-1, is as follows: KAGVTQTPRYLIKTRGQQVTLSCSPISGHRSVSWYQQTPGQGLQFLFEYFSETQRNKGNFPGRFSGRQFSNSRSEMNVSTLELGDSALYLCASSSALGLASNEQFFGPGTRLTVL.

V and J are TRBV7-8 and TRBJ2-7; tentative D call: TRBD2 (5 bases). V dropped 6 bases and J dropped 0 bases, with 21 bases sitting between them. Per germline, CDR1 SGHVS and CDR2 FQNEAQ. The CDR3 sequence is 17 residues long. Here the CDR3 reads CASRQTSWRVGSYEQYF. The CDR3 bases are TGTGCCAGCAGGCAAACGAGTTGGCGGGTTGGCTCCTACGAGCAGTACTTC.

This chain connects TRBV9 to TRBJ2-3; 13 bases fit TRBD2. Germline V gene data show CDR1 as SGDLS and CDR2 as YYNGEE. The CDR3 has 17 amino acids. The junction had 8 bases not matched to a gene; V was cut back by 2 bases and J by 5 bases. CDR3 amino acids: CASSVDTSGGAIDTQYF. The CDR3, as DNA: TGTGCCAGCAGCGTCGACACTAGCGGGGGGGCCATAGATACGCAGTATTTT.

The chain employs TRBV5-1 and TRBJ2-7; D gene uncertain. CDR1 is SGHRS and CDR2 is YFSETQ in the germline V gene. V lost 0 bases, J lost 3 bases, and 7 bases lay in between. This CDR3 region has 13 residues. The CDR3, as DNA: TGCGCCAGCAGCTTGGCCTCCAGCTACGAGCAGTACTTC. Protein product: CASSLASSYEQYF. The complete variable domain, with remaining parts taken from reference TRBV5-1 and TRBJ2-7, reads KAGVTQTPRYLIKTRGQQVTLSCSPISGHRSVSWYQQTPGQGLQFLFEYFSETQRNKGNFPGRFSGRQFSNSRSEMNVSTLELGDSALYLCASSLASSYEQYFGPGTRLTVT.

The chain employs TRBV29-1 and TRBJ2-7, with 9 bases fitting TRBD1. J was trimmed by 5 bases and V by 4 bases; bases with no gene match: 6. CDR3 size: 13 residues. CDR1 is SQVTM and CDR2 is ANQGSEA in the germline V gene. CDR3 in DNA: TGCAGCGTTGGTCGGGACAGGGATGACGAGCAGTACTTC. Amino acids: CSVGRDRDDEQYF.

The chain has TRBV7-9 and TRBJ1-2; no definite D call. The CDR3 length is 14 residues. The germline V gene encodes CDR1 SEHNR and CDR2 FQNEAQ (reference sequence). V was clipped by 1 base and J by 4 bases, with 10 bases between them. This CDR3 reads CASSLGGGPYGYTF. The DNA for the CDR3 is TGTGCCAGCAGCTTAGGGGGTGGCCCCTATGGCTACACCTTC.

V gene TRBV7-9 combines with J gene TRBJ2-7; D call uncertain. This CDR3 spans 12 amino acids. Trimming left V 2 bases short and J 0 bases short, with 2 bases between. The germline V gene encodes CDR1 SEHNR and CDR2 FQNEAQ (reference sequence). The DNA of the CDR3 is TGTGCCAGCAGCTTAATCTCCTACGAGCAGTACTTC. Translation gives CASSLISYEQYF.

Only a few counts were recorded for this clone. The genes are TRBV12-5 and TRBJ1-2, with a weak D call TRBD1 (6 bases). This CDR3 has 15 amino acids. The V gene's germline CDR1 is LGHNT and CDR2 FRNRAP. Trimming stripped 3 bases from V and 1 base from J, with 12 bases between. DNA of the CDR3: TGTGCTAGTGGTTTCGGACAGCCTCGTAACTATGGCTACACCTTC. Protein sequence: CASGFGQPRNYGYTF. Drawing the rest from reference TRBV12-5 and TRBJ1-2, the complete variable domain is DARVTQTPRHKVTEMGQEVTMRCQPILGHNTVFWYRQTMMQGLELLAYFRNRAPLDDSGMPKDRFSAEMPDATLATLKIQPSEPRDSAVYFCASGFGQPRNYGYTFGSGTRLTVV.

This clone has just a few counts. V and J are TRBV5-4 and TRBJ1-2, with D hard to call. The V and J ends lost 1 base and 5 bases respectively, with 24 bases between them. Germline V lookup: CDR1 SGHNT, CDR2 YYREEE (reference sequence). This CDR3 comprises 18 residues. The CDR3: CASSLRKVVNPWRYGYTF. CDR3 in DNA: TGTGCCAGCAGCTTGCGTAAAGTTGTCAACCCTTGGAGGTATGGCTACACCTTC.

This chain uses TRBV10-2 with TRBJ2-1; D gene ambiguous. V shed 7 bases and J shed 5 bases, with 9 bases lying between them. This CDR3 has 12 amino acids. In germline, CDR1 is WSHSY, CDR2 SAAADI. CDR3 sequence: CASTGSNNEQFF. The CDR3 region has the DNA TGCGCCAGCACGGGTTCCAACAATGAGCAGTTCTTC.

The chain has TRBV5-1 and TRBJ1-2; D possibly corresponds to TRBD1 (6 bases). The CDR3 loop spans 14 amino acids. Trimming stripped 3 bases from V and 3 bases from J, with 12 bases between. Germline CDR1 SGHRS, CDR2 YFSETQ. This CDR3 is CASSYDRLDYGYTF. As DNA, the CDR3 is TGCGCCAGCAGCTACGACAGGTTAGACTATGGCTACACCTTC. The whole variable domain, filled in from reference TRBV5-1 and TRBJ1-2, reads KAGVTQTPRYLIKTRGQQVTLSCSPISGHRSVSWYQQTPGQGLQFLFEYFSETQRNKGNFPGRFSGRQFSNSRSEMNVSTLELGDSALYLCASSYDRLDYGYTFGSGTRLTVV.

The CDR3 sequence is CASSRQEPSNQPQHF. CDR3 nucleotides: TGTGCCAGCAGTCGACAGGAACCTAGCAATCAGCCCCAGCATTTT. The chain has TRBV2 and TRBJ1-5; a possible D gene is TRBD1 (6 bases). Germline V gives CDR1 SNHLY, CDR2 FYNNEI. The CDR3 loop spans 15 amino acids. V was trimmed by 5 bases and J by 0 bases, leaving 11 bases between them.

The chain is built from TRBV6-6 and TRBJ1-1; unclear D gene. Deletions cut 2 bases from V and 5 bases from J, with 9 bases between. Germline-derived CDR1 and CDR2 are MNHNY and SVGAGI (reference sequence). CDR3 length equals 13 residues. CDR3 coding DNA: TGTGCCAGCAGTTACCTTGACGGGACTGAAGCTTTCTTT. Its translation is CASSYLDGTEAFF.